These 10 T cell receptor beta chains came from one sample sequenced in a study of regulatory T cells in long-lasting Graves disease. Time point given: persistent/refractory GD, antithyroid drugs over 5 years with positive TRAb. PBMCs were the source of the RNA used for TCR sequencing. Researchers made TCR beta libraries by using iRepertoire HTBI primers and running Arm-PCR on CDR3 regions. TCRdb ran MiXCR on the multiplex PCR reads and lists one entry per CDR3 protein. The sample yields about 660,000 distinct CDR3 sequences, about 30% seen once. This specimen was peripheral blood mononuclear cells (PBMCs), taken when the disease was refractory, from a patient treated with antithyroid drugs. All receptors derive from a female donor with Graves disease.

This clonotype occurred a few times. The chain's CDR3 is CASSLTGQIEGRAFF. The CDR3 DNA reads TGTGCCAGCAGCTTAACTGGACAGATTGAGGGGAGAGCTTTCTTT. This chain connects TRBV7-2 to TRBJ1-1, with D perhaps matching TRBD1 (6 bases). Trimming removed 2 bases at V and 10 bases at J, with 20 bases between. The CDR3 totals 15 residues. The germline V gene has CDR1 SGHTA and CDR2 FQGNSA.

This clonotype has only a few counts. This chain joins TRBV20-1 and TRBJ1-5; 7 bases line up with TRBD1. This CDR3 contains 15 residues. J was trimmed by 3 bases and V by 0 bases; bases with no gene match: 5. Germline CDR1 DFQATT, CDR2 SNEGSKA (reference sequence). CDR3 region: CSARDTGTANQPQHF. The CDR3 DNA follows: TGCAGTGCTAGAGATACCGGGACAGCCAATCAGCCCCAGCATTTT.

The table lists this clonotype with many counts. The J gene is TRBJ2-7, the V gene TRBV28; 10 nucleotides line up with TRBD1. This CDR3 is 14 amino acids long. Germline values: CDR1 MDHEN, CDR2 SYDVKM. Germline trimming cut 6 bases from V and 2 bases from J; bases unmatched to any gene: 4. CDR3 amino acids: CASSAGTGAYEQYF. The CDR3 bases are TGTGCCAGCAGCGCCGGGACAGGGGCCTACGAGCAGTACTTC.

The gene calls are TRBV6-2 or TRBV6-3 and TRBJ2-3; D is unresolved. Germline lookup yields CDR1 MNHEY and CDR2 SVGEGT. The germline V and J ends were trimmed by 2 bases and 2 bases, with 14 bases remaining between them. This CDR3 has 16 amino acids. CDR3 coding DNA: TGTGCCAGCAGTTACGGGCCAGTCAGTTTCACAGATACGCAGTATTTT. This codes for CASSYGPVSFTDTQYF.

This clonotype occurred many times. CDR3 residues: CASTHFQGLMGGYTF. CDR3 DNA: TGTGCCAGCACCCATTTCCAGGGACTGATGGGCGGCTACACCTTC. V usage is TRBV12-3 or TRBV12-4 and J usage is TRBJ1-2, with TRBD1 as a possible D gene (5 bases). The CDR3 loop spans 15 amino acids. Deletions cut 7 bases from V and 8 bases from J, with 23 bases between.

The chain couples TRBV28 to TRBJ1-5; D unresolved. The germline V gene has CDR1 MDHEN and CDR2 SYDVKM. The CDR3 is 17 residues long. The germline V and J ends were trimmed by 3 bases and 2 bases, with 17 bases remaining between them. In nucleotides, the CDR3 is TGTGCCAGCAGTTTCCCCAGACACTCCCAGGGCAATCAGCCCCAGCATTTT. Protein product: CASSFPRHSQGNQPQHF.

This clonotype was seen a few times. The gene calls are TRBV7-9 and TRBJ2-7; no firm D call. With 5 bases removed from V and 0 bases from J, the gap between germline ends came to 11 bases. The germline V gene encodes CDR1 SEHNR and CDR2 FQNEAQ (reference sequence). The CDR3 sequence is 14 residues long. CDR3: CASSHGANSYEQYF. The CDR3 bases are TGTGCCAGCAGCCACGGTGCTAACTCCTACGAGCAGTACTTC.

This clonotype was seen ten or more times. The chain combines TRBV12-5 with TRBJ2-7; 8 bases map to TRBD2. The CDR3 runs to 17 residues. Germline V gene sequence: CDR1 LGHNT, CDR2 FRNRAP. V lost 1 base and J lost 3; bases outside the gene matches: 11. The DNA for the CDR3 is TGTGCTAGTGGTTTGGGTCAAACCGCCAGCGGGGGCTACGAGCAGTACTTC. It specifies CASGLGQTASGGYEQYF.

This chain uses TRBV5-1 with TRBJ2-7; possibly TRBD2 for D (5 bases). The germline CDR1 and CDR2 sequences are SGHRS and YFSETQ. The V gene lost 4 bases and the J gene lost 3 bases, with 20 bases spanning the gap. This CDR3 is 16 amino acids long. CDR3 bases: TGCGCCAGCAGCCCCAGAGAGGGTGGGGTCAGCTACGAGCAGTACTTC. Its translation: CASSPREGGVSYEQYF.

This clonotype was seen ten or more times. This chain connects TRBV2 to TRBJ1-5; D is possibly TRBD1 (6 bases). This CDR3 is 14 amino acids long. From germline, CDR1 is SNHLY and CDR2 FYNNEI. V lost 6 bases, J lost 5 bases, and 14 bases lay in between. The CDR3 sequence: CASSNPQGHQPQHF. The CDR3 bases are TGTGCCAGCAGCAATCCGCAGGGGCATCAGCCCCAGCATTTT.